These T cell receptor beta chains were read from a single sample in a study of blood T cell repertoires in COVID-19. The method was immunoSEQ multiplex PCR; TCRdb's version includes in-frame clones alone and lacks a portion of them. The table shows more than 250,000 clones, with around 89% occurring only once. Sequenced: peripheral blood. The receptor set was obtained from a woman in her twenties or thirties with COVID-19, enrolled during active disease. CDR3s include the opening cysteine and the closing phenylalanine or tryptophan.

>TRBV19|TRBJ1-4
CASSPRRGIEEKLFF
>TRBV18|TRBJ1-5
CASSGTADQPQHF
>TRBV12-3/TRBV12-4|TRBJ2-1
CASRPDSYNEQFF
>TRBV4-2|TRBJ1-2
CASSQPGRVDYGYTF
>TRBV5-4|TRBJ2-5
CASSLWTEETQYF
>TRBV7-6|TRBJ1-6
CASSLAEGTGGWSPLHF
>TRBV6-6|TRBJ1-3
CASSPGWDRRLYTAGSGNTIYF
>TRBV18|TRBJ2-1
CASSPQGGQGSEQFF
>TRBV29-1|TRBJ1-1
CSVNARGGDTEAFF
>TRBV2|TRBJ2-5
CASRPRENQETQYF
>TRBV6-6|TRBJ1-3
CASSYDRAAGNTIYF
>TRBV2|TRBJ1-1
CATCRDSYTEAFF
>TRBV6-2/TRBV6-3|TRBJ2-5
CASSYIAGSRETQYF
>TRBV4-3|TRBJ2-3
CASSQDPVLISGGTDTQYF
>TRBV7-2|TRBJ2-2
CASSFSRQAGELFF
>TRBV7-9|TRBJ2-3
CASSRTADTQYF
>TRBV2|TRBJ2-3
CASSQLAGGADTQYF
>TRBV19|TRBJ1-4
CASRRQGRGTNEKLFF
>TRBV2|TRBJ1-1
CASSEVEGTEAFF
>TRBV16|TRBJ1-3
CASSQQAGSGNTIYF
>TRBV2|TRBJ1-6
CASSGTANSPLHF
>TRBV30|TRBJ1-6
CACSRGGSDSPLHF
>TRBV5-6|TRBJ1-4
CASSPGHLTEKLFF
>TRBV2|TRBJ1-5
CASHNHRDQPQHF
>TRBV19|TRBJ2-2
CASSFWEVGSLGLSF
>TRBV18|TRBJ2-7
CASSRDRAGDEQYF
>TRBV5-6|TRBJ1-2
CASSRRTFEGNYGYTF
>TRBV25-1|TRBJ1-1
CASSVGLFEAFF
>TRBV27|TRBJ1-2
CASSLSSGGGTYGYTF
>TRBV5-1|TRBJ2-5
CASSGTGGKGQETQYF
>TRBV7-9|TRBJ1-2
CASTPGAGDGYTF
>TRBV28|TRBJ1-6
CASSLGTVESSPLHF
>TRBV24-1|TRBJ2-5
CATSSFIAGTRETQYF
>TRBV9|TRBJ2-7
CASSVEAASSYEQYF
>TRBV2|TRBJ1-5
CASSDSGQISYSNQPQHF
>TRBV10-3|TRBJ2-3
CAISRLVGGAADTQYF
>TRBV5-5|TRBJ2-1
CASSPAGGDNEQFF